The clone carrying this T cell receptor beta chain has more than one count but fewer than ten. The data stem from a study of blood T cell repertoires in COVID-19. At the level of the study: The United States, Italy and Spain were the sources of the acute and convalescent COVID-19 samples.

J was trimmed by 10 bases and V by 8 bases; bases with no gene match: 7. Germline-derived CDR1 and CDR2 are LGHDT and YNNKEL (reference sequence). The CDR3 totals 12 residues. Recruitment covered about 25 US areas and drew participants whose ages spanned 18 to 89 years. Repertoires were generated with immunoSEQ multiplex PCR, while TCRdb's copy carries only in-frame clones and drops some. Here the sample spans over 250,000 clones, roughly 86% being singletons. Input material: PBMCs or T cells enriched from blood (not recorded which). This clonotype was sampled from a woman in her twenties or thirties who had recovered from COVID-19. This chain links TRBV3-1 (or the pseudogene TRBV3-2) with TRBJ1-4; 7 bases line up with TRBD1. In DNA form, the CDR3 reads TGTGCCAGCGGTGCCCCAGGGGGAAAACTGTTTTTT. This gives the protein CASGAPGGKLFF.